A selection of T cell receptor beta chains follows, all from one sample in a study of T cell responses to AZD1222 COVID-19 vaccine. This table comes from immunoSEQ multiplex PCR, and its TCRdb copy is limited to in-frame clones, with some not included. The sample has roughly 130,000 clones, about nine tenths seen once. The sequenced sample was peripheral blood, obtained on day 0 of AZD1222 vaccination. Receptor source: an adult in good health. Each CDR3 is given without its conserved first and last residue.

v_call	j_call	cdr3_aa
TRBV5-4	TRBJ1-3	ASSLGAVNSGNTIY
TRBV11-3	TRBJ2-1	ASSRGLAAYNEQF
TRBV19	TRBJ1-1	ASSNPGSWNTEAF
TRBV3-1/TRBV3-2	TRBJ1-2	ASSQETGAGRIGLGRGYT
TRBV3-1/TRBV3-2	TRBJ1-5	ASSPGQGASQPQH
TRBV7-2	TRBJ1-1	ASSSQEVTEAF
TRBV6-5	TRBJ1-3	ASSPTGQINTIY
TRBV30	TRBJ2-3	AWTQGLTDTQY
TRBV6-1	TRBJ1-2	ASRGTNYGYT
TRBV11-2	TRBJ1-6	ASSLSSSKTNSPLH
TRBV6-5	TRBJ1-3	ASRTTGGSGNTIY
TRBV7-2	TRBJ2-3	ASSFETSGKRADTQY
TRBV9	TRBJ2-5	ASSVGAGQETQY
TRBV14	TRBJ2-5	ASSQDIGSYQETQY
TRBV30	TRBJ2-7	AWGETGTGGGQY
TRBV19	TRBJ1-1	ASRGRGWGTEAF
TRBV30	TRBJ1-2	AWSLQGPYGYT
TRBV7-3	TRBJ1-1	ASSSTTGLGDTEAF
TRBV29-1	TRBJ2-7	SVASGQGYEQY
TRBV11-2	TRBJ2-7	ASRRDPAYEQY
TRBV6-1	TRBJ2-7	ASSEFTGEQY
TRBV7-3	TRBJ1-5	ASSFTGQLNSNQPQH
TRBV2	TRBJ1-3	ASMYALSGNTIY
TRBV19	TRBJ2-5	ASSILGTSETQY
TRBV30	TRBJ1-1	AWTSPRDLEAF
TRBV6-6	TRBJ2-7	ASSSPYEQY
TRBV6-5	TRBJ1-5	ASSYAPNQPQH
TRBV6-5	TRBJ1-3	ASGQGAGGNTIY
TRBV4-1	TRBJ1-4	ASSQEAPGQGVTNEKLF
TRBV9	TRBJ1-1	ASSVGQLPTEAF
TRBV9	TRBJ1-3	ASSVTGNSGNTIY
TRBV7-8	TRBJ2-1	ASTPENRENNEQF
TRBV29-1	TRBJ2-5	SVQRGQETQY
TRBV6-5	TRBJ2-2	ASSYRGGTGELF
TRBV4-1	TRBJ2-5	ASSQVSRGVWETQY
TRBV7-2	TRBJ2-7	ASSHGAGVNYEQY
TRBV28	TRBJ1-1	ASMNTEAF
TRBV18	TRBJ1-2	ASSTLGKDYGYT
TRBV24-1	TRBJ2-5	ATKDGYQETQY
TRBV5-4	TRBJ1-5	ASSSGPNQPQH
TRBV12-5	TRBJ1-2	ASGLVGQADGYT
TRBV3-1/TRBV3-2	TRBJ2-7	ASSSGPQKSYEQY
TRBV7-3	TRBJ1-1	ASSQEGSDTEAF
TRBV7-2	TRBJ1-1	ASSPPAAEAF
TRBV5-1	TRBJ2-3	ASSLDLAGGPGDTQY
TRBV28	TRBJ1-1	AVGQNTEAF
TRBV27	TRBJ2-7	ASSFRGAYEQY
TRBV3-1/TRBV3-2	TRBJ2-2	ASSAGQGNGELF
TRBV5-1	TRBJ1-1	ASSLGQGLVEAF
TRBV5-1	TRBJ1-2	ASSWGGVGDYGYT
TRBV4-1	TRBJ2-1	ASSLAGGGYNEQF
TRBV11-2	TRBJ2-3	ASSPGRGRGSTDTQY
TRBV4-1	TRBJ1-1	ASSQVWTEAF
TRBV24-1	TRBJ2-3	ATSEGTSGTDTQY
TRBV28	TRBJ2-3	ASNAGGLGDTQY